This TCR beta chain emerged from a study of CD8 T cells in Susac syndrome. CDR1 DFQATT and CDR2 SNEGSKA come from the germline V gene (reference sequence). The V and J ends lost 6 bases and 7 bases, in that order; junction bases with no gene match: 8. The CDR3 has 14 residues. Reverse transcription used roughly 0.45 to 1 ug RNA and random hexamers. One entry per CDR3 protein, called by TCRdb with MiXCR from the immunoSEQ multiplex PCR reads. The top ten clones hold under 0.095% of a sample with about 120,000 distinct CDR3 sequences, about 92% of them seen once. Sequencing was carried out using CD4+ T cells from PBMCs. This receptor was obtained from a human donor with multiple sclerosis. The J gene is TRBJ2-5, the V gene TRBV20-1, with 13 bases identical to TRBD2. The CDR3 sequence is CSAPTSGGTGTQYF. The CDR3 coding sequence is TGCAGTGCCCCGACTAGCGGGGGGACCGGGACCCAGTACTTC.